These 27 T cell receptor beta chains share one sample of origin, sequenced in a study of T cells in Graves' hyperthyroidism and ophthalmopathy. RNA transcripts were the template for amplifying TCR beta CDR3 regions. HTBI primers were the set used in a first-round RT-PCR of the TCR CDR3. TCRdb reanalysed the multiplex PCR reads using MiXCR and keeps one entry per CDR3 protein. The table has about 260,000 distinct CDR3 sequences, 20% to 25% seen once. The sequenced material came from blood. These receptor sequences come from a middle-aged man with Graves' hyperthyroidism that later progressed to Graves' ophthalmopathy.

In DNA form, the CDR3 reads TGTGCCAACTGGGACGGCAGCTCCTACGAGCAGTACTTC. The encoded protein is CANWDGSSYEQYF. The J gene is TRBJ2-7, the V gene TRBV10-3; D assignment may be TRBD1 or TRBD2 (5 bases each). CDR1 and CDR2 (germline): ENHRY, SYGVKD. V lost 10 bases to trimming and J lost 0 bases, with 13 bases between them. The CDR3 runs 13 residues.

This clonotype was found many times. The CDR3, as DNA: TGTGCCAGCAGTGCCCGGGATTCGGGGATATACGAGCAGTACTTC. Residues: CASSARDSGIYEQYF. The chain links TRBV25-1 to TRBJ2-7; weak D call: TRBD2 (5 bases). Germline V CDR1 and CDR2: MGHDK, SYGVNS. The CDR3 has 15 residues. V was clipped by 4 bases and J by 4 bases, with 17 bases between them.

Ten or more counts support this clonotype. The chain links TRBV6-5 to TRBJ1-6; D remains ambiguous. Germline lookup yields CDR1 MNHEY and CDR2 SVGAGI. The CDR3 covers 15 residues. The V end was cut by 0 bases, the J end by 6 bases, with 9 bases between. The CDR3 DNA follows: TGTGCCAGCAGTTACTCGGGCCTATCTAATTCACCCCTCCACTTT. Translation: CASSYSGLSNSPLHF.

This clonotype was observed at least ten times. J is TRBJ1-2 and V is TRBV12-5, with TRBD1 matching 10 bases. The CDR3 contains 15 residues. V shed 9 bases, J shed 5 bases, and the junction held 12 bases outside the gene matches. In germline, CDR1 is LGHNT, CDR2 FRNRAP. The CDR3 DNA reads as TGTGCTAGCCTGAACCCGGGACAGGGGAATTATGGCTACACCTTC. Residues: CASLNPGQGNYGYTF.

Ten or more counts support this clonotype. This chain connects TRBV7-9 to TRBJ2-6; no clear D. Germline V lookup: CDR1 SEHNR, CDR2 FQNEAQ (reference sequence). The CDR3 extends over 14 amino acids. V was pared by 4 bases and J by 3 bases, with 7 bases between. Written as DNA, the CDR3 is TGTGCCAGCAGCTACCGATTTGGGGCCAACGTCCTGACTTTC. This sequence encodes CASSYRFGANVLTF.

This clonotype was observed a handful of times. V and J are TRBV6-5 and TRBJ1-1; a weak D match, TRBD1 (6 bases). Germline CDR1 MNHEY, CDR2 SVGAGI. This CDR3 contains 16 residues. V dropped 3 bases and J dropped 2 bases, with 16 bases sitting between them. CDR3 amino acids: CASSYTSRGSNTEAFF. The DNA of the CDR3 is TGTGCCAGCAGTTATACTTCCAGGGGCTCTAACACTGAAGCTTTCTTT.

This chain connects TRBV6-2 or TRBV6-3 to TRBJ2-5, with 10 bases aligning to TRBD2. The CDR3 sequence is 17 residues long. The J segment lost 9 bases and the V segment lost 3 bases, leaving 16 bases of the junction unmatched. Germline CDR1 MNHEY, CDR2 SVGEGT. CDR3 amino acids: CASSYGLAATLDGAQYF. CDR3 DNA: TGTGCCAGCAGTTATGGACTAGCGGCTACTTTGGACGGGGCCCAGTACTTC.

This clonotype showed up many times. J is TRBJ1-2 and V is TRBV19; tentatively, D is TRBD1 (6 bases). The CDR3 covers 13 residues. V was pared by 7 bases and J by 3 bases, with 12 bases between. The germline gives CDR1 LNHDA, CDR2 SQIVND (reference sequence). Here the CDR3 reads CASNTDSYYGYTF. CDR3 DNA: TGTGCCAGTAATACGGACAGCTACTATGGCTACACCTTC.

This clonotype was detected ten times or more. The chain uses TRBV11-2 and TRBJ1-1, with D tentatively TRBD1 (6 bases). Germline loops: CDR1 SGHAT, CDR2 FQNNGV. V was clipped by 4 bases and J by 5 bases, with 20 bases between them. The CDR3 loop spans 16 amino acids. The chain's CDR3 is CASSSSRQTQGTEAFF. The CDR3 DNA sequence: TGTGCCAGCAGCTCCTCCCGACAAACCCAGGGGACTGAAGCTTTCTTT.

This clonotype showed up just a few times. This rearrangement joins TRBV12-5 to TRBJ1-1, with D perhaps matching TRBD1 (6 bases). The CDR3 consists of 12 residues. CDR1 and CDR2 (germline): LGHNT, FRNRAP. The V gene lost 2 bases and the J gene lost 7 bases, with 8 bases spanning the gap. Written as DNA, the CDR3 is TGTGCTAGTGGTTTGTTACAGGGTGAAGCTTTCTTT. Its protein is CASGLLQGEAFF.

This clonotype was picked up many times. This chain's CDR3 is CASSPPGQGYEQYF. In nucleotides, the CDR3 is TGTGCCAGCAGCCCCCCGGGACAGGGCTACGAGCAGTACTTC. The rearrangement joins TRBV18 to TRBJ2-7; 9 bases fit TRBD1. Germline-derived CDR1 and CDR2 are KGHSH and LQKENI. The V and J ends lost 8 bases and 3 bases, in that order; junction bases with no gene match: 8. CDR3 size: 14 residues.

This clonotype was picked up many times. CDR3 amino acids: CSARLTGSNQPQHF. In DNA form, the CDR3 reads TGCAGTGCTAGGTTGACAGGGAGCAATCAGCCCCAGCATTTT. V gene TRBV20-1 combines with J gene TRBJ1-5; 7 positions match TRBD1. V shed 3 bases, J shed 1 base, and the junction held 3 bases outside the gene matches. CDR1 and CDR2 (germline): DFQATT, SNEGSKA (reference sequence). The CDR3 has 14 residues.

The V call is TRBV6-1, the J call TRBJ1-2, with 11 bases that match TRBD1. V was clipped by 11 bases and J by 4 bases; unmatched bases: 15. Germline V gene lookup returns CDR1 MNHNS and CDR2 SASEGT. The CDR3 covers 16 residues. CDR3: CAAKGAGTGGSYGYTF. The CDR3 DNA reads as TGTGCCGCAAAAGGGGCCGGGACAGGGGGTTCCTATGGCTACACCTTC.

The V and J genes are TRBV24-1 and TRBJ2-5; 8 nucleotides line up with TRBD1. Germline loops: CDR1 KGHDR, CDR2 SFDVKD. V lost 8 bases to trimming and J lost 5 bases; unmatched junction nucleotides: 0. CDR3 length equals 11 residues. The CDR3 here is CATNRGETQYF. The CDR3, as DNA: TGTGCCACCAACAGGGGGGAGACCCAGTACTTC.

This clonotype has a count of ten or more. The chain employs TRBV20-1 and TRBJ2-7, with 8 nucleotides matching TRBD1. The V gene's germline CDR1 is DFQATT and CDR2 SNEGSKA (reference sequence). The CDR3 loop spans 12 amino acids. CDR3 sequence: CSVTQGVSEQYF. The CDR3 region has the DNA TGCAGCGTAACACAGGGGGTTAGCGAGCAGTACTTC.

CDR3 coding DNA: TGTGCCAGCAGTCCCCCGGGACTTGAAGCTTTCTTT. This codes for CASSPPGLEAFF. The chain has TRBV28 and TRBJ1-1, with a possible D match to TRBD1 (5 bases). CDR1 and CDR2 from the germline V gene are MDHEN and SYDVKM. V lost 5 bases, J lost 7 bases, and 11 bases lay in between. This CDR3 spans 12 amino acids.

This chain's CDR3 is CASSGKLAGGTGELFF. In nucleotides, the CDR3 is TGTGCCAGCAGCGGAAAACTAGCGGGAGGAACCGGGGAGCTGTTTTTT. The rearrangement links TRBV7-8 to TRBJ2-2, with TRBD2 matching 12 bases. The CDR3 is 16 amino acids. The germline gives CDR1 SGHVS, CDR2 FQNEAQ. The J segment lost 5 bases and the V segment lost 5 bases, leaving 6 bases of the junction unmatched.

This clonotype was seen once. The chain links TRBV28 to TRBJ1-5, with no clear D. CDR1 and CDR2 (germline): MDHEN, SYDVKM. Trimming took off 6 bases at V and 7 bases at J, with 22 bases between the two ends. The CDR3 totals 16 residues. This CDR3 is CASSDPGSQQFQPQHF. In DNA, the CDR3 is TGTGCCAGCAGCGACCCAGGTTCGCAACAATTCCAGCCCCAGCATTTT.

In its sample, this clonotype was seen many times. The gene calls are TRBV6-1 and TRBJ1-5; 9 bases are a match to TRBD1. There are 15 residues in the CDR3. V lost 7 bases and J lost 6; bases outside the gene matches: 10. Germline V gene sequence: CDR1 MNHNS, CDR2 SASEGT. The CDR3 DNA reads TGTGCCAGCATCTTGGACAGGGGCCTTGGTCAGCCCCAGCATTTT. Protein: CASILDRGLGQPQHF.

In DNA, the CDR3 is TGTGCTAGTGGTTTGCCCGAGCAGTACTTC. Protein sequence: CASGLPEQYF. This chain uses TRBV12-5 with TRBJ2-7; D unresolved. Between the trimmed V and J ends, which lost 2 bases and 6 bases, there was a span of 2 bases. This CDR3 has 10 amino acids. Germline V gives CDR1 LGHNT, CDR2 FRNRAP.

This clonotype has at least ten counts. V is TRBV12-3 or TRBV12-4 and J is TRBJ1-1; D remains unclear. V gave up 1 base and J gave up 2 bases, with 14 bases separating them. The CDR3 length is 16 residues. This CDR3 is CASSLGRTLGNTEAFF. DNA of the CDR3: TGTGCCAGCAGTTTAGGGCGAACTCTTGGAAACACTGAAGCTTTCTTT.

The chain couples TRBV7-3 to TRBJ1-2, with D uncertain. The CDR3 spans 16 residues. V was cut by 2 bases and J by 4 bases, with 17 bases left in between. In germline, CDR1 is SGHTA, CDR2 FQGTGA. CDR3 sequence: CASSLAPEAATYGYTF. CDR3 nucleotide sequence: TGTGCCAGCAGCTTAGCCCCAGAGGCTGCTACCTATGGCTACACCTTC.

This clonotype was detected ten times or more. This chain connects TRBV29-1 to TRBJ2-5; D might be TRBD1 (6 bases). Germline lookup yields CDR1 SQVTM and CDR2 ANQGSEA. CDR3 length: 11 amino acids. The ends were cut back, 4 bases at V and 5 bases at J, with 8 bases in the middle. CDR3 nucleotides: TGCAGCGTTGCAGGGGAGGAGACCCAGTACTTC. It translates to CSVAGEETQYF.

This clonotype has at least ten counts. This chain uses TRBV25-1 with TRBJ1-1, with 11 bases identical to TRBD1. With V trimmed by 7 bases and J by 11 bases, 12 bases remained unmatched. The CDR3 consists of 14 residues. Germline V gene sequence: CDR1 MGHDK, CDR2 SYGVNS. The DNA for the CDR3 is TGTGCCAGCAACCCAACGGGACAGGGGGTCGTGGCTTTCTTT. Translation gives CASNPTGQGVVAFF.

This clonotype was found many times. The CDR3 reads CASGVGWNTGELFF. The CDR3 DNA sequence: TGTGCAAGCGGTGTGGGTTGGAACACCGGGGAGCTGTTTTTT. The V and J genes are TRBV3-1 and TRBJ2-2; weak D call: TRBD2 (5 bases). Looked up from germline, CDR1 is LGHDT and CDR2 is YNNKEL (reference sequence). The CDR3 is made up of 14 amino acids. The entire variable domain, with the rest obtained from reference TRBV3-1 and TRBJ2-2, is as follows: DTAVSQTPKYLVTQMGNDKSIKCEQNLGHDTMYWYKQDSKKFLKIMFSYNNKELIINETVPNRFSPKSPDKAHLNLHINSLELGDSAVYFCASGVGWNTGELFFGEGSRLTVL.

This clonotype has a count of ten or more. This CDR3 is CASSLWTSGISYEQYF. DNA of the CDR3: TGTGCCAGCAGCTTATGGACTAGCGGGATTTCCTACGAGCAGTACTTC. The chain links TRBV11-2 to TRBJ2-7; 12 nucleotides agree with TRBD2. Germline V gene lookup returns CDR1 SGHAT and CDR2 FQNNGV. The CDR3 is made up of 16 amino acids. J gave up 1 base and V 2 bases, and 3 bases lay outside the gene matches.

This clonotype was detected many times. The chain combines TRBV7-2 with TRBJ2-7; D gene uncertain. Germline V lookup: CDR1 SGHTA, CDR2 FQGNSA. The CDR3 length is 13 residues. The V end lost 5 bases, the J end lost 7 bases, and 15 bases lay between the germline ends. The chain's CDR3 is CASSQADLSEQYF. The CDR3 DNA is TGTGCCAGCAGCCAGGCGGATCTGAGTGAGCAGTACTTC.